This TCR beta chain was recorded in a study of T-cell memory formation after mild COVID-19. About the study: Each donor largely had its own TCR clusters.

The CDR3 runs 20 residues. CDR1 and CDR2 from the germline V gene are MGHRA and YSYEKL. V lost 0 bases and J lost 1; bases outside the gene matches: 12. The 5'RACE method, run with constant-segment primers, produced TCR alpha and TCR beta cDNA libraries (carrying sample barcodes and UMIs). TCRdb fed the 5' RACE reads into MiXCR, producing one record per CDR3 protein. The table lists about 350,000 distinct CDR3 sequences, about 13% of them singletons. The chain has TRBV4-1 and TRBJ2-4; 10 nucleotides agree with TRBD2. The sequencing input was PBMCs or a T cell subset sorted from them (not recorded which). The TCR comes from a man aged 18 to 30 who had mild COVID-19 (a few samples of this study predate the infection). Cell type and time point are not known. CDR3 DNA sequence: TGCGCCAGCAGCCAAGATTTCAGCGGGGGGGCCGGTTGGGCCAAAAACATTCAGTACTTC. Protein sequence: CASSQDFSGGAGWAKNIQYF.